This T cell receptor beta chain emerged from a study of cytomegalovirus exposure and HLA in healthy donors. The study, taken as a whole, reports: It has been reported that TCR beta sequences accurately predicted the HLA-A and HLA-B alleles of most subjects. According to a later analysis, most TCR beta chains associated with CMV appeared HLA-restricted. Sequencing probably produced one cluster of sequence variants that were highly shared. V- and J-gene trimming of TCR beta was linked (in a later analysis) to a missense DCLRE1C variant.

For this clone: What it binds is unknown.

Amplification used 60 Vbeta primers and 13 Jbeta primers. The assay was immunoSEQ multiplex PCR, and TCRdb's table has in-frame clones only and misses some. The profile shows roughly 190,000 clones, around 83% of them singletons. In germline, CDR1 is LNHDA, CDR2 SQIVND (reference sequence). V was clipped by 8 bases and J by 5 bases; unmatched bases: 12. This CDR3 contains 14 residues. The TCR comes from a woman between 50 and 59 years old in good health and CMV-seropositive. The material sequenced was PBMCs. This sequence joins TRBV19 and TRBJ2-7; 7 bases fit TRBD2. CDR3 DNA sequence: TGTGCCAGTGGGCTCGGGGGGAGAGGCCACGAGCAGTACTTC. Encoded protein: CASGLGGRGHEQYF.